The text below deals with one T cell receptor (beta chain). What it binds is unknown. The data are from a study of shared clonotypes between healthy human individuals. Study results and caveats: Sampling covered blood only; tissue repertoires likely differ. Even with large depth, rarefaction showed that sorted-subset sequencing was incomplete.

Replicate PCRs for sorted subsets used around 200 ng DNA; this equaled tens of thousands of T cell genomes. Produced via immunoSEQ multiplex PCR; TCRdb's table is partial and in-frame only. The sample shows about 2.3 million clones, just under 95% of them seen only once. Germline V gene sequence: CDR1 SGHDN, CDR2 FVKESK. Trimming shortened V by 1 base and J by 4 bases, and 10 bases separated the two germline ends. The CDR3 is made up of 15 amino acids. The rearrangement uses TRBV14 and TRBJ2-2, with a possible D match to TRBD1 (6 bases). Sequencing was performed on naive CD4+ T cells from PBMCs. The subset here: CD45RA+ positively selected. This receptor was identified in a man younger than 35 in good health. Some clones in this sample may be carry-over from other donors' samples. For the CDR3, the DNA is TGTGCCAGCAGCCAAGTACAGGGATTCACCGGGGAGCTGTTTTTT. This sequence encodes CASSQVQGFTGELFF.